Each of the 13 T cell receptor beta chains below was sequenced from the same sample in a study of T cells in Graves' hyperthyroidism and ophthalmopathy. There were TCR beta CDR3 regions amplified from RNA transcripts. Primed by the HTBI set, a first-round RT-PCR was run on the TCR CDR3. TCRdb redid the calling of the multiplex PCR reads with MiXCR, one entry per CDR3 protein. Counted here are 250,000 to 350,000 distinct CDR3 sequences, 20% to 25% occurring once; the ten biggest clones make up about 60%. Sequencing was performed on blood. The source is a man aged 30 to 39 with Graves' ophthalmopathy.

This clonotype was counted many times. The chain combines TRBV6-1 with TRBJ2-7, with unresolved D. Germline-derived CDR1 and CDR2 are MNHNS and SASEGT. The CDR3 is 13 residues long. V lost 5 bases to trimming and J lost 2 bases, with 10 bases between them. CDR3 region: CASSIQSTYEQYF. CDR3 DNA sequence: TGTGCCAGCAGTATACAGTCCACCTACGAGCAGTACTTC.

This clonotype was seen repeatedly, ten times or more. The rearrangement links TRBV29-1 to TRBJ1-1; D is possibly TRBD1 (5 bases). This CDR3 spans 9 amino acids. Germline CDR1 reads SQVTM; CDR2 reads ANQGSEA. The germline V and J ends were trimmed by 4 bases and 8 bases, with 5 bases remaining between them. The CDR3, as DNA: TGCAGCGTTGGGACAGAAGCTTTCTTT. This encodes CSVGTEAFF.

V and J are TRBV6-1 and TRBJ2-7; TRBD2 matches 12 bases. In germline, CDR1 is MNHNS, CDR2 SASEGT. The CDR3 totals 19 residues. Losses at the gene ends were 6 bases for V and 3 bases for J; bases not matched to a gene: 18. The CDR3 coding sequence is TGTGCCAGCAGGACGCCGGGACACCTCAGACTAGCGGGGGTCTACGAGCAGTACTTC. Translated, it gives CASRTPGHLRLAGVYEQYF.

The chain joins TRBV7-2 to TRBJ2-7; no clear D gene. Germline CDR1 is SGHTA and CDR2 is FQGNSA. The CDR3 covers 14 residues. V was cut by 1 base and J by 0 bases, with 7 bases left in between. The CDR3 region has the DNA TGTGCCAGCAGCTTAGAGTTCAGCTCCTACGAGCAGTACTTC. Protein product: CASSLEFSSYEQYF. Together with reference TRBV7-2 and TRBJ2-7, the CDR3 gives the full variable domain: GAGVSQSPSNKVTEKGKDVELRCDPISGHTALYWYRQSLGQGLEFLIYFQGNSAPDKSGLPSDRFSAERTGGSVSTLTIQRTQQEDSAVYLCASSLEFSSYEQYFGPGTRLTVT.

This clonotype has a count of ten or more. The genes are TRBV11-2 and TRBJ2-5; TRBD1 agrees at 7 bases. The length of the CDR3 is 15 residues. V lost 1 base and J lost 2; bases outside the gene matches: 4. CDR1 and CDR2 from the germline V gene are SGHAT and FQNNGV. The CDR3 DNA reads TGTGCCAGCAGCTTAGCAGGGGGTTGGCAAGAGACCCAGTACTTC. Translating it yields CASSLAGGWQETQYF. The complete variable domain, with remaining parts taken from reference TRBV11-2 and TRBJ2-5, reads EAGVAQSPRYKIIEKRQSVAFWCNPISGHATLYWYQQILGQGPKLLIQFQNNGVVDDSQLPKDRFSAERLKGVDSTLKIQPAKLEDSAVYLCASSLAGGWQETQYFGPGTRLLVL.

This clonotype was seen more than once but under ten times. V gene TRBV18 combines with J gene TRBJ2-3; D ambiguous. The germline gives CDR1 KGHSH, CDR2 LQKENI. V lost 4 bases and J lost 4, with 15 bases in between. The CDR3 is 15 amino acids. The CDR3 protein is CASSRGSNRADTQYF. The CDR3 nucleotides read TGTGCCAGCTCACGCGGCAGTAACCGGGCAGATACGCAGTATTTT.

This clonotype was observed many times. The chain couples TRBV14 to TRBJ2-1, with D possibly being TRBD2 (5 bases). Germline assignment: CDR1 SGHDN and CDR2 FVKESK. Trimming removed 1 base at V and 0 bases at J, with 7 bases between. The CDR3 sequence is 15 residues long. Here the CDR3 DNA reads TGTGCCAGCAGCCAAGGTAGCGCCTCCTACAATGAGCAGTTCTTC. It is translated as CASSQGSASYNEQFF.

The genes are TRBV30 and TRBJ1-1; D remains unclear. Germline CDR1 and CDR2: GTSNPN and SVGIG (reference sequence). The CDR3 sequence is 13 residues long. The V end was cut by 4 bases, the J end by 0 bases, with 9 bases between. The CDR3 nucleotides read TGTGCCTGGAATCGACAAATGAACACTGAAGCTTTCTTT. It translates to CAWNRQMNTEAFF.

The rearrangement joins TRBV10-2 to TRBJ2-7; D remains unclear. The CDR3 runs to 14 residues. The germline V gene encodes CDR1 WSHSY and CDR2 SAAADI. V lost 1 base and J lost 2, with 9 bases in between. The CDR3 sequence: CASSEFDGTYEQYF. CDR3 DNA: TGCGCCAGCAGTGAGTTTGACGGCACCTACGAGCAGTACTTC.

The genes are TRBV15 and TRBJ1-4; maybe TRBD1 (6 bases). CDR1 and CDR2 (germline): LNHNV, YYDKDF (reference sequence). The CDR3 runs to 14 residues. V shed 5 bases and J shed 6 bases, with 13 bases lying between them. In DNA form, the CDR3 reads TGTGCCACCAGCGGCAGGGGTAGTGATGAAAAACTGTTTTTT. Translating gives CATSGRGSDEKLFF.

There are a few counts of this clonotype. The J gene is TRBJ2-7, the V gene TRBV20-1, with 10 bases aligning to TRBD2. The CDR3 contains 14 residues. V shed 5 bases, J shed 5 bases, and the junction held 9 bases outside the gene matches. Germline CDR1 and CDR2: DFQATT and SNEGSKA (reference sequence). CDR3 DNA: TGCAGTGCTTACCCTCCTAGCGGGAGAAACGAGCAGTACTTC. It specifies CSAYPPSGRNEQYF.

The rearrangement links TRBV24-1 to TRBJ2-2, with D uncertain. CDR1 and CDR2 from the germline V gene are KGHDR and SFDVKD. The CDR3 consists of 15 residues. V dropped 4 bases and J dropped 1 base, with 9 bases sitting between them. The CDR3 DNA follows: TGTGCCACCAGTGACCCGAGAGGGAACACCGGGGAGCTGTTTTTT. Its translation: CATSDPRGNTGELFF.

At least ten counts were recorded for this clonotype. The CDR3 region has the DNA TGTGCCAGCAGCTCTTCTTCGGGATTTTCCTACGAGCAGTACTTC. Translation: CASSSSSGFSYEQYF. V usage is TRBV7-8 and J usage is TRBJ2-7, with D perhaps TRBD2 (5 bases). The CDR3 sequence is 15 residues long. In germline, CDR1 is SGHVS, CDR2 FQNEAQ. Trimming shortened V by 4 bases and J by 1 base, and 14 bases separated the two germline ends.